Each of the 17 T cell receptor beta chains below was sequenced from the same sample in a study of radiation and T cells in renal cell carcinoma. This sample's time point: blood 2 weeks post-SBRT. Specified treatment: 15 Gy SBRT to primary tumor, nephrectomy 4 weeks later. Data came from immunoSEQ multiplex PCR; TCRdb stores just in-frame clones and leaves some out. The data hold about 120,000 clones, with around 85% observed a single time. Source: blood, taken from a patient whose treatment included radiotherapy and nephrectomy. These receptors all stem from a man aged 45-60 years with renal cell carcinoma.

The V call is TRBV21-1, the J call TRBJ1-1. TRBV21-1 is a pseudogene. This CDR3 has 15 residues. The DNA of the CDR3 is TGTGCCAGCAGCAAAGCTTTCGAAAACGGTGCTGAAGCTTTCTTT. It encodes CASSKAFENGAEAFF.

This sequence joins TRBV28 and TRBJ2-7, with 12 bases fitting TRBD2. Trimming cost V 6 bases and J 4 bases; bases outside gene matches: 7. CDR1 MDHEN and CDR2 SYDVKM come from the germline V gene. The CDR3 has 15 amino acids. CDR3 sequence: CASSIQGTSGYEQYF. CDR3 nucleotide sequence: TGTGCCAGCAGCATTCAAGGGACTAGCGGGTACGAGCAGTACTTC.

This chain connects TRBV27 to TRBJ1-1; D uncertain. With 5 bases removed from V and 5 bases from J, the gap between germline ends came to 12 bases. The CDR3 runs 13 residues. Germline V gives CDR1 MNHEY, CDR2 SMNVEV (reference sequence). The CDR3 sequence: CASSRYPETEAFF. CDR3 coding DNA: TGTGCCAGCAGTCGATACCCAGAGACTGAAGCTTTCTTT.

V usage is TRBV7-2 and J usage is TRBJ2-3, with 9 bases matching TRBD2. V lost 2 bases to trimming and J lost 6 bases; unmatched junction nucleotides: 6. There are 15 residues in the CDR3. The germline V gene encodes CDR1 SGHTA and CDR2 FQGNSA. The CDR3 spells CASSLSGTSIDTQYF. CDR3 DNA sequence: TGTGCCAGCAGCTTATCCGGGACTAGCATTGATACGCAGTATTTT.

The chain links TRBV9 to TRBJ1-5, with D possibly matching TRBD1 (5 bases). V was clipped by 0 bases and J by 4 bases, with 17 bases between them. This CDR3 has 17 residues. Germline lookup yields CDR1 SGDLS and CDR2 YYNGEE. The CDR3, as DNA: TGTGCCAGCAGCGTAGAAGAGGGGCAGGGATTTAATCAGCCCCAGCATTTT. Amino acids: CASSVEEGQGFNQPQHF.

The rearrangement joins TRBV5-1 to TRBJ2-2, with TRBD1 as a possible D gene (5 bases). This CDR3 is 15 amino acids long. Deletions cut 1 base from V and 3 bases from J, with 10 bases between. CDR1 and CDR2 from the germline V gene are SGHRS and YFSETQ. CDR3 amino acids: CASSLLQGDTGELFF. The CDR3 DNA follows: TGCGCCAGCAGCTTGTTGCAGGGTGACACCGGGGAGCTGTTTTTT.

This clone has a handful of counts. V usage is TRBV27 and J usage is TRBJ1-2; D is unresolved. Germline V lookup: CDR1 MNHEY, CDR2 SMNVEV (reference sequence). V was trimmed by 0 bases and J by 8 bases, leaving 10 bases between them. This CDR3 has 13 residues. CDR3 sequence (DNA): TGTGCCAGCAGTTTATCAATAGGTTGGGGCTACACCTTC. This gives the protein CASSLSIGWGYTF.

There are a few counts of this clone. Written as DNA, the CDR3 is TGTGCCTGGAGTCATTCCGGGACGGGTGGAAACACCATATATTTT. This codes for CAWSHSGTGGNTIYF. The chain carries TRBV30 and TRBJ1-3; D may be TRBD1 (5 bases). This CDR3 is 15 amino acids long. Deletions cut 2 bases from V and 3 bases from J, with 14 bases between. Germline CDR1 reads GTSNPN; CDR2 reads SVGIG (reference sequence).

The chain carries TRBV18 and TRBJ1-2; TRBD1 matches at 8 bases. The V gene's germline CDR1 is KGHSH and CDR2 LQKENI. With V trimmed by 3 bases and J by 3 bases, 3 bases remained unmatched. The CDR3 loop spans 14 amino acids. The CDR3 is CASSPLTGDYGYTF. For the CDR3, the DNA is TGTGCCAGCTCACCGCTGACAGGGGACTATGGCTACACCTTC.

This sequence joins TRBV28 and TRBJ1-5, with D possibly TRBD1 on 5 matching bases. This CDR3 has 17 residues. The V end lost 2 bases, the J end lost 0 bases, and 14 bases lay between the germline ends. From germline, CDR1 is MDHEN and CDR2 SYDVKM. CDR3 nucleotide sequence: TGTGCCAGCAGTTTAGCAGGGAGCCTACTTAGCAATCAGCCCCAGCATTTT. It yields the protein CASSLAGSLLSNQPQHF.

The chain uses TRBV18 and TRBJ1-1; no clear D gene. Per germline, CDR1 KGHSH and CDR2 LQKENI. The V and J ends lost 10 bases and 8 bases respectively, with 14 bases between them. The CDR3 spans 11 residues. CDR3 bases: TGTGCCACCGGAGCCGGGCGGGAAGCTTTCTTT. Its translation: CATGAGREAFF. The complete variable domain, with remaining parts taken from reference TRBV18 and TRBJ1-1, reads NAGVMQNPRHLVRRRGQEARLRCSPMKGHSHVYWYRQLPEEGLKFMVYLQKENIIDESGMPKERFSAEFPKEGPSILRIQQVVRGDSAAYFCATGAGREAFFGQGTRLTVV.

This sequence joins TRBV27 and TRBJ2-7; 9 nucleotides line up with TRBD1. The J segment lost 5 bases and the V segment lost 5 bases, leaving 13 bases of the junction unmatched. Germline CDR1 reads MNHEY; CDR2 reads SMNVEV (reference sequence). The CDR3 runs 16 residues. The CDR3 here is CASSPNRGRRPHEQYF. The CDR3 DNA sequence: TGTGCCAGCAGTCCGAACAGGGGGCGCAGGCCCCACGAGCAGTACTTC.

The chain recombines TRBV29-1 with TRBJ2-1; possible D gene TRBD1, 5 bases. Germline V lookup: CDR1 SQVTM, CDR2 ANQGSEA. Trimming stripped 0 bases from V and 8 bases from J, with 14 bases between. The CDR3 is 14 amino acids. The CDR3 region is CSVEERAKGDEQFF. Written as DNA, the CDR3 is TGCAGCGTTGAAGAAAGGGCTAAAGGGGATGAGCAGTTCTTC.

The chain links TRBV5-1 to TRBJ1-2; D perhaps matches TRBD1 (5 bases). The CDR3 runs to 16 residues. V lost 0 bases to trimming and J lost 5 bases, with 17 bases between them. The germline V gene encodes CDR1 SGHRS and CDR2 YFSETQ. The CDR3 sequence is CASSLVGTPYKYGYTF. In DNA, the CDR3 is TGCGCCAGCAGCTTGGTAGGGACCCCCTACAAATATGGCTACACCTTC.

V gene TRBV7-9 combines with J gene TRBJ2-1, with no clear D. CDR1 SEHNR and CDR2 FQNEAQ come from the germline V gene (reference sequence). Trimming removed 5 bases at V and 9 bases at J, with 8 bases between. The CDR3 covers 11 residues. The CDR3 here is CASSPWGEQFF. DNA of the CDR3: TGTGCCAGCAGCCCTTGGGGTGAGCAGTTCTTC. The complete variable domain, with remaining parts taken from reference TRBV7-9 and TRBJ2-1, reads DTGVSQNPRHKITKRGQNVTFRCDPISEHNRLYWYRQTLGQGPEFLTYFQNEAQLEKSRLLSDRFSAERPKGSFSTLEIQRTEQGDSAMYLCASSPWGEQFFGPGTRLTVL.

The CDR3 bases are TGTGCCAGTAGTACCCCTAGCGGGAGTGGGTACGAGCAGTACTTC. Its protein product is CASSTPSGSGYEQYF. The V call is TRBV19, the J call TRBJ2-7; TRBD2 aligns across 10 bases. V was pared by 4 bases and J by 4 bases, with 7 bases of the junction left unmatched. The V gene's germline CDR1 is LNHDA and CDR2 SQIVND (reference sequence). The CDR3 is made up of 15 amino acids.

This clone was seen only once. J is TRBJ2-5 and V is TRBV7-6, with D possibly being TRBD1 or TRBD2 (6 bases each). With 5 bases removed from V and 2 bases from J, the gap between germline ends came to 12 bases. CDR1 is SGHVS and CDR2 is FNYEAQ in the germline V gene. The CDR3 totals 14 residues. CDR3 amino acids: CASSPTGAQETQYF. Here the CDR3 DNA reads TGTGCCAGCAGCCCAACGGGGGCTCAAGAGACCCAGTACTTC.